Reported below is one TCR beta chain. It lacks a known antigen. This may be a read error, as it is one base from a much larger clone. The treatment or condition label here, explained by the study, means: live attenuated yellow fever vaccine strain. At each blood-draw timepoint, two biological replicates of bulk PBMCs were collected. PBMCs were isolated from peripheral blood using a standard Ficoll-Paque protocol. TriZol was used to extract RNA from bulk PBMCs, CD4 and CD8 fractions, and dextramer-positive and dextramer-negative fractions. This entry is derived from a study of T cells after yellow fever vaccination (dated by TCRdb to between 2018 and 2021). Regarding the research as a whole: The SMART-Seq v4 Ultra Low Input RNA kit was used to prepare libraries from fractions with low cell numbers. Bulk TCR alpha and beta repertoires were sequenced longitudinally to track T-cell clones before and after primary and booster YFV17D yellow fever vaccination. Two healthy male donors made up the cohort, one aged 18 to 30 years and the other aged 30 to 40 years. Bulk PBMC replicates and cell subsets were isolated from blood drawn at multiple timepoints before and after both primary and secondary immunization. What the work shows at the level of the full study, not this receptor alone: Computational filtering was needed because FACS-sorted repertoires could contain abundant contaminating clonotypes from the bulk population. Most clones expanded after primary vaccination (approximately 97% of CD4 and 80% to 90% of CD8) were re-detected after the booster, suggesting that broad memory maintenance occurred. A small share of clonotypes occurred in both CD4 and CD8 compartments, likely arising from convergent recombination. The secondary T-cell response was weaker than the primary response but faster, peaking on day 5 instead of day 15. The study included only a couple of donors, which limits how far the findings can be generalized.

Including cysteine and phenylalanine, the CDR3 has 13 amino acids. Only the CDR3 DNA stays, 39 bases, in frame from base 1. As encoded in the germline V gene, CDR1 is SGHRS while CDR2 is YFSETQ. Synthesis of TCR cDNA relied on 5'RACE template switching, a step that introduced a universal primer site along with unique molecular identifiers. cDNA synthesis was primed from both the TCR alpha and TCR beta constant segments. Library amplification used two PCR steps, and the second PCR step added sample barcodes and sequencing adapters. Sequencing of libraries was done on Illumina HiSeq 2500 (2x100 bp) or NovaSeq (2x150 bp). In the original analysis: Reads were demultiplexed and collapsed into UMI consensus sequences with MIGEC, and V(D)J alignment was performed with MiXCR. Clonotypes responding to the vaccine were identified with edgeR on replicate PBMC samples, with the criteria of FDR below 0.01 and a log2 fold change above 5 up to day 15. Bulk clonotypes were assigned CD4 or CD8 identity according to which sequenced CD4 or CD8 repertoire held them at higher abundance. The public reads were reprocessed in TCRdb via fastp at Q25 and MiXCR, keeping in-frame beta chains. Here each entry gathers all rows of one CDR3 protein and keeps the most common genes and DNA. The V and J calls, along with clone size, are taken from TCRdb and not from the paper's own processing. The sample yields 500,000 to 650,000 distinct CDR3 sequences; 9% to 15% were counted once. About 15% of the sample is in the top ten clones.

The TCR originated in a man aged 25-45 years who received the YFV17D yellow fever vaccine. Material: PBMCs, obtained on the day of the yellow fever booster vaccination. The V gene is TRBV5-1 and the J gene is TRBJ2-3, with the D segment identity uncertain. DNA sequence: TGCGCCGGCAGTTATAAACTCACAGATACGCAGTATTTT. Its protein reads: CAGSYKLTDTQYF.